This note documents a single T cell receptor (beta chain) sequence. Its antigen is still unknown. These data come from a study of cytomegalovirus exposure and HLA in healthy donors. Background on the study: Earlier, 100 million or so unique TCR beta sequences were recovered from roughly 180 million T cells by an analysis.

PCR amplification relied on 60 Vbeta primers (plus 13 Jbeta primers). Produced via immunoSEQ multiplex PCR; TCRdb's table is partial and in-frame only. This table has 30,000 to 40,000 clones, 70% to 80% appearing once. Germline-derived CDR1 and CDR2 are LNHDA and SQIVND (reference sequence). Trimming removed 5 bases at V and 2 bases at J, with 12 bases between. The CDR3 is 14 residues long. Study-wide results and caveats: Earlier analysis looked at TCR beta V segments, and most were productive about 87% or about 30% of the time. Reportedly, HLA-A and HLA-B alleles of most subjects were accurately predicted from TCR beta. A few chains linked to CMV were shown in vitro to be specific for CMV antigens.

The sequence came from a woman aged 25 to 39 in good health and CMV-seropositive. This sequence joins TRBV19 and TRBJ2-5; D gene uncertain. The sample taken for sequencing was PBMCs. CDR3 in amino acids: CASSPRLGQETQYF. The CDR3 DNA reads as TGTGCCAGTAGTCCACGACTCGGTCAAGAGACCCAGTACTTC.